These 31 T cell receptor beta chains share one sample of origin, sequenced in a study of cytomegalovirus exposure and HLA in healthy donors. TCRdb keeps only in-frame clones here, not all; method: immunoSEQ multiplex PCR. The sample includes some 140,000 clones, 86% seen only once; the top ten take 20% to 25%. Sequenced material: PBMCs. The receptors derive from a man between 18 and 35 years old in good health and CMV-seropositive.

This rearrangement joins TRBV7-6 to TRBJ1-3; 9 nucleotides align to TRBD2. The last part of the DNA fits TRBJ2-2 better; the J call may be wrong. CDR1 and CDR2 from the germline V gene are SGHVS and FNYEAQ. This CDR3 region has 14 residues. The CDR3 DNA follows: TGTGCCAGCAGCTTACTAGCGGGAACCGGGGAGCTGTTTTTT. Translating it yields CASSLLAGTGELFF.

The count of this clone is one. The CDR3 protein is CSGAPDRWNTEAFF. The CDR3 DNA follows: TGCAGCGGCGCCCCCGACAGGTGGAACACTGAAGCTTTCTTT. The chain links TRBV29-1 to TRBJ1-1; TRBD1 might be the D (6 bases). CDR3 size: 14 residues. Germline lookup yields CDR1 SQVTM and CDR2 ANQGSEA. The ends were cut back, 7 bases at V and 1 base at J, with 16 bases in the middle.

V usage is TRBV9 and J usage is TRBJ2-2; 9 bases are shared with TRBD1. Looked up from germline, CDR1 is SGDLS and CDR2 is YYNGEE. The CDR3 length is 17 residues. Germline trimming cut 1 base from V and 4 bases from J; bases unmatched to any gene: 8. In DNA, the CDR3 is TGTGCCAGCAGCGTAATGCCCGGGACAGGGAGCACCGGGGAGCTGTTTTTT. It specifies CASSVMPGTGSTGELFF.

The chain carries TRBV19 and TRBJ1-3, with TRBD1 matching over 9 bases. V lost 8 bases, J lost 1 base, and 6 bases stayed unmatched. The V gene's germline CDR1 is LNHDA and CDR2 SQIVND (reference sequence). The CDR3 loop spans 15 amino acids. CDR3 DNA: TGTGCCAGTTCAACAGGGGGCGCGTCTGGAAACACCATATATTTT. This codes for CASSTGGASGNTIYF.

The CDR3: CASSSGGLAGGYTDTQYF. The CDR3 nucleotides are TGTGCCAGCAGCTCCGGTGGACTAGCGGGGGGGTACACAGATACGCAGTATTTT. The rearrangement links TRBV7-2 to TRBJ2-3; 15 bases fit TRBD2. CDR1 and CDR2 (germline): SGHTA, FQGNSA. V gave up 4 bases and J gave up 2 bases; unmatched junction bases: 7. The CDR3 spans 18 residues. The full variable domain, its missing parts supplied by reference TRBV7-2 and TRBJ2-3, is GAGVSQSPSNKVTEKGKDVELRCDPISGHTALYWYRQSLGQGLEFLIYFQGNSAPDKSGLPSDRFSAERTGGSVSTLTIQRTQQEDSAVYLCASSSGGLAGGYTDTQYFGPGTRLTVL.

This clone was recorded only once. The chain's CDR3 is CASSIQVLWEPQHF. In nucleotides, the CDR3 is TGTGCCAGTAGTATCCAGGTCTTATGGGAGCCCCAGCATTTT. The V and J genes are TRBV19 and TRBJ1-5; D remains ambiguous. This CDR3 comprises 14 residues. V dropped 3 bases and J dropped 8 bases, with 14 bases sitting between them. CDR1 and CDR2 (germline): LNHDA, SQIVND (reference sequence).

This clone showed up just a few times. The chain recombines TRBV29-1 with TRBJ1-2; TRBD1 matches 7 bases. The CDR3 sequence is 10 residues long. Trimming cost V 6 bases and J 13 bases; bases outside gene matches: 8. CDR1 is SQVTM and CDR2 is ANQGSEA in the germline V gene. Written as DNA, the CDR3 is TGCAGCGTGGGACCGACAGGGACCACCTTC. This sequence encodes CSVGPTGTTF.

This sequence joins TRBV9 and TRBJ2-1; TRBD1 is a possible D gene (6 bases). The length of the CDR3 is 13 residues. CDR1 is SGDLS and CDR2 is YYNGEE in the germline V gene. Trimming pared 2 bases from V and 7 bases from J, leaving 10 bases between. CDR3 DNA: TGTGCCAGCAGCGTTGAGGGGGAGAATGAGCAGTTCTTC. It translates to CASSVEGENEQFF.

The chain joins TRBV5-4 to TRBJ2-1; perhaps TRBD2 as D (6 bases). The V and J ends lost 4 bases and 11 bases respectively, with 16 bases between them. CDR3 size: 13 residues. Germline CDR1 and CDR2: SGHNT and YYREEE (reference sequence). This chain's CDR3 is CASSLRDSQKQFF. CDR3 coding DNA: TGTGCCAGCAGCCTCCGGGACTCGCAGAAGCAGTTCTTC. Using reference TRBV5-4 and TRBJ2-1 for the parts outside the CDR3, the full variable domain is ETGVTQSPTHLIKTRGQQVTLRCSSQSGHNTVSWYQQALGQGPQFIFQYYREEENGRGNFPPRFSGLQFPNYSSELNVNALELDDSALYLCASSLRDSQKQFFGPGTRLTVL.

The V and J genes are TRBV5-1 and TRBJ2-1, with 10 bases that match TRBD2. J lost 4 bases, V lost 4 bases, and 5 bases had no gene match. The CDR3 length is 15 residues. The germline V gene encodes CDR1 SGHRS and CDR2 YFSETQ. The CDR3 bases are TGCGCCAGCAGCAGTTCTAGCGGGGGTTACAATGAGCAGTTCTTC. This encodes CASSSSSGGYNEQFF.

The rearrangement joins TRBV7-2 to TRBJ2-7; TRBD2 agrees at 13 bases. Germline lookup yields CDR1 SGHTA and CDR2 FQGNSA. The CDR3 consists of 17 residues. Losses at the gene ends were 2 bases for V and 5 bases for J; bases not matched to a gene: 9. The CDR3 nucleotides are TGTGCCAGCAGCTTATTCCCCGGGACTAGCGGGAACAACGAGCAGTACTTC. Encoded protein: CASSLFPGTSGNNEQYF.

CDR3 bases: TGTGCCAGCAGCTTAGGGCCCAATCAGCCCCAGCATTTT. Amino acid sequence: CASSLGPNQPQHF. The V gene is TRBV7-3, the J gene TRBJ1-5; D not certain. CDR3 length: 13 amino acids. The germline V gene has CDR1 SGHTA and CDR2 FQGTGA. Trimming removed 2 bases at V and 3 bases at J, with 5 bases between.

The genes are TRBV4-3 and TRBJ2-2; 7 bases agree with TRBD2. CDR3 length: 16 amino acids. V gave up 1 base and J gave up 0 bases; unmatched junction bases: 2. CDR1 LGHNA and CDR2 YSLEER come from the germline V gene. Here the CDR3 reads CASSQGAGANTGELFF. The CDR3 DNA is TGCGCCAGCAGCCAAGGCGCGGGGGCGAACACCGGGGAGCTGTTTTTT.

This clone was seen just once. The chain couples TRBV6-5 to TRBJ1-2; D is perhaps TRBD1 (6 bases). This CDR3 contains 15 residues. The V gene's germline CDR1 is MNHEY and CDR2 SVGAGI. Trimming took off 2 bases at V and 2 bases at J, with 12 bases between the two ends. The CDR3 loop reads CASSYLQGSNYGYTF. The CDR3 region has the DNA TGTGCCAGCAGTTACCTACAGGGTTCGAACTATGGCTACACCTTC.

The rearrangement uses TRBV4-3 and TRBJ2-2; D may be TRBD1 (7 bases). Germline loops: CDR1 LGHNA, CDR2 YSLEER. Trimming shortened V by 4 bases and J by 5 bases, and 20 bases separated the two germline ends. The length of the CDR3 is 17 residues. Here the CDR3 reads CASSRSRGEEYTGELFF. The CDR3, as DNA: TGCGCCAGCAGCCGGAGCAGGGGGGAGGAGTATACCGGGGAGCTGTTTTTT.

The chain joins TRBV7-2 to TRBJ2-7, with TRBD2 matching over 13 bases. CDR1 is SGHTA, CDR2 FQGNSA, per germline. The CDR3 consists of 17 residues. The J segment lost 4 bases and the V segment lost 5 bases, leaving 11 bases of the junction unmatched. The CDR3 spells CASSPRTSGGLRYEQYF. CDR3 sequence (DNA): TGTGCCAGCAGCCCTCGGACTAGCGGGGGCCTTCGATACGAGCAGTACTTC.

The V gene is TRBV5-1, the J gene TRBJ1-3; D possibly corresponds to TRBD1 (5 bases). The CDR3 is 16 amino acids. The V gene's germline CDR1 is SGHRS and CDR2 YFSETQ. V lost 4 bases, J lost 1 base, and 15 bases lay in between. The CDR3 DNA sequence: TGCGCCAGCAGCCCAACAGGCGGGGGATCTGGAAACACCATATATTTT. This codes for CASSPTGGGSGNTIYF.

This chain connects TRBV7-9 to TRBJ2-1; 11 bases are a match to TRBD2. The germline V gene encodes CDR1 SEHNR and CDR2 FQNEAQ (reference sequence). The trim removed 4 bases at V and 4 bases at J, leaving 3 bases unmatched. CDR3 size: 15 residues. The CDR3 nucleotides are TGTGCCAGCAGCTCAACTAGCGGGAGTTACAATGAGCAGTTCTTC. Translation: CASSSTSGSYNEQFF.

J is TRBJ2-1 and V is TRBV5-1; TRBD2 agrees at 10 bases. Germline V CDR1 and CDR2: SGHRS, YFSETQ. The CDR3 loop spans 15 amino acids. J was trimmed by 8 bases and V by 4 bases; bases with no gene match: 9. The CDR3 here is CASSPSGGMRDEQFF. Written as DNA, the CDR3 is TGCGCCAGCAGCCCTAGCGGGGGTATGCGGGATGAGCAGTTCTTC.

This clone occurred once. This chain joins TRBV29-1 and TRBJ1-2; 7 nucleotides align to TRBD1. Germline values: CDR1 SQVTM, CDR2 ANQGSEA. CDR3 size: 14 residues. The V and J ends lost 7 bases and 8 bases, in that order; junction bases with no gene match: 16. CDR3 DNA: TGCAGCGGCCTAGACAGGGACCCCGCTAGCGGCTACACCTTC. Protein sequence: CSGLDRDPASGYTF. The complete variable domain, with remaining parts taken from reference TRBV29-1 and TRBJ1-2, reads SAVISQKPSRDICQRGTSLTIQCQVDSQVTMMFWYRQQPGQSLTLIATANQGSEATYESGFVIDKFPISRPNLTFSTLTVSNMSPEDSSIYLCSGLDRDPASGYTFGSGTRLTVV.

The chain uses TRBV6-1 and TRBJ1-1; 9 bases are shared with TRBD1. CDR1 and CDR2 (germline): MNHNS, SASEGT. CDR3 length equals 15 residues. With V trimmed by 3 bases and J by 10 bases, 12 bases remained unmatched. The CDR3 sequence is CASSEVTGTGRGAFF. The CDR3 DNA is TGTGCCAGCAGTGAGGTGACCGGGACAGGGAGGGGAGCTTTCTTT.

The rearrangement links TRBV4-1 to TRBJ1-1; possible D gene TRBD1, 5 bases. The germline gives CDR1 MGHRA, CDR2 YSYEKL. The CDR3 covers 14 residues. V was shortened by 0 bases and J by 4 bases, with 9 bases between the two germline ends. The CDR3 loop is CASSQDRGSTEAFF. CDR3 sequence (DNA): TGCGCCAGCAGCCAAGACCGGGGGAGCACTGAAGCTTTCTTT.

The chain has TRBV4-1 and TRBJ1-1; D may be TRBD1 (6 bases). The germline gives CDR1 MGHRA, CDR2 YSYEKL. V lost 1 base to trimming and J lost 2 bases, with 14 bases between them. The length of the CDR3 is 16 residues. The CDR3 here is CASSQVDRKPNTEAFF. Written as DNA, the CDR3 is TGCGCCAGCAGCCAAGTAGACAGGAAACCTAACACTGAAGCTTTCTTT.

CDR3: CASSQESFRSYNEQFF. The CDR3 coding sequence is TGCGCCAGCAGCCAAGAGTCGTTCCGCTCCTACAATGAGCAGTTCTTC. The V gene is TRBV4-1, the J gene TRBJ2-1, with no clear D. The CDR3 extends over 16 amino acids. The germline V gene has CDR1 MGHRA and CDR2 YSYEKL. Trimming took off 0 bases at V and 0 bases at J, with 9 bases between the two ends.

The chain employs TRBV7-3 and TRBJ2-7; 13 bases are shared with TRBD2. The ends lost 4 bases at V and 6 bases at J; junction bases unmatched: 3. The length of the CDR3 is 14 residues. Germline V gene data show CDR1 as SGHTA and CDR2 as FQGTGA. CDR3 coding DNA: TGTGCCAGCAGCTCGGGACTAGCGGGGAGCGAGCAGTACTTC. Protein: CASSSGLAGSEQYF.

CDR3 in DNA: TGTGCCAGCACCCGCAGGGGCCCCTACGAGCAGTACTTC. Protein: CASTRRGPYEQYF. This sequence joins TRBV6-1 and TRBJ2-7, with D perhaps matching TRBD1 (6 bases). This CDR3 spans 13 amino acids. Trimming pared 7 bases from V and 2 bases from J, leaving 12 bases between. Germline assignment: CDR1 MNHNS and CDR2 SASEGT.

This chain joins TRBV7-2 and TRBJ1-6; perhaps TRBD1 as D (5 bases). V gave up 2 bases and J gave up 0 bases, with 11 bases separating them. The CDR3 has 17 amino acids. Germline loops: CDR1 SGHTA, CDR2 FQGNSA. The CDR3 sequence: CASSLTRASSYNSPLHF. For the CDR3, the DNA is TGTGCCAGCAGCTTAACCAGGGCCAGCTCCTATAATTCACCCCTCCACTTT.

For this clone: At one end the junction does not follow the germline gene, possibly because of a read error. The rearrangement joins TRBV6-1 to TRBJ2-7; 10 bases map to TRBD1. CDR1 MNHNS and CDR2 SASEGT come from the germline V gene. CDR3 length equals 15 residues. CDR3 nucleotide sequence: TGTGCCAGCAGGGGGACAGGGGAAGGCTCCTACGAACAGTACTTC. The encoded protein is CASRGTGEGSYEQYF.

V and J are TRBV18 and TRBJ2-6; unclear D gene. Germline-derived CDR1 and CDR2 are KGHSH and LQKENI. This CDR3 comprises 16 residues. V lost 1 base to trimming and J lost 2 bases, with 9 bases between them. In DNA form, the CDR3 reads TGTGCCAGCTCACCACTCACTAACACTGGGGCCAACGTCCTGACTTTC. Its translation is CASSPLTNTGANVLTF. The full variable domain, its missing parts supplied by reference TRBV18 and TRBJ2-6, is NAGVMQNPRHLVRRRGQEARLRCSPMKGHSHVYWYRQLPEEGLKFMVYLQKENIIDESGMPKERFSAEFPKEGPSILRIQQVVRGDSAAYFCASSPLTNTGANVLTFGAGSRLTVL.

The CDR3 sequence is CASSLQGDEQYF. CDR3 nucleotide sequence: TGTGCCAGCAGCTTACAGGGGGACGAGCAGTACTTC. The J gene is TRBJ2-7, the V gene TRBV5-6; 8 bases agree with TRBD1. The CDR3 runs 12 residues. The junction had 0 bases not matched to a gene; V was cut back by 2 bases and J by 5 bases. CDR1 SGHDT and CDR2 YYEEEE come from the germline V gene.

The J gene is TRBJ2-3, the V gene TRBV4-3; 9 nucleotides align to TRBD1. The CDR3 runs 16 residues. Germline trimming cut 4 bases from V and 3 bases from J; bases unmatched to any gene: 8. Germline CDR1 is LGHNA and CDR2 is YSLEER. Here the CDR3 reads CASSPTGTGRTDTQYF. The CDR3 bases are TGCGCCAGCAGCCCGACCGGGACAGGGAGGACAGATACGCAGTATTTT.